Reported below is one T cell receptor beta chain. Its antigen is not yet known. The input lacks base qualities; no much larger clone sits a single base away. TCRbeta CDR3 regions were amplified from genomic DNA using the immunoSEQ Assay, a bias-controlled multiplex PCR. Turning to the authors' computational methods: The number of nucleated cells in each sample was estimated by amplification of reference gene primers within the assay. To quantify the absolute abundance of each unique TCRbeta CDR3 rearrangement, sequence reads were collapsed and filtered. For each sample, productive Simpson clonality was calculated as the square root of Simpson's diversity index over productive rearrangements. The source is immuneACCESS, and TCRdb retained only in-frame sequences with V and J called. Part of the clones is not carried over; for the studies checked, unresolved V genes explain less than half of this, and the remainder is unexplained. For V, J and clone size, that table is used; D and trimming come from the DNA. The sample has roughly 100,000 clones on record, about 86% of them singletons. 2.5% to 3.5% of the sample is taken by the ten largest.

Collaborating institutions collected whole blood in K2EDTA tubes following their own protocols. For TCRbeta analysis, collaborator samples were shipped as frozen whole blood, as isolated PBMCs, or as DNA extracted from either sample type. This entry belongs to a study of blood T cell repertoires in COVID-19 (dated by TCRdb to 2018 to 2020). In the study overall: Samples from collaborators originated in the United States, Italy and Spain and spanned both the acute and convalescent phases of COVID-19. The material from the prospective study consisted of cDNA or gDNA derived from T cells, B-cell-depleted T cells, or PBMCs. The dataset comprised deeply sampled blood TCRbeta repertoires from subjects exposed to, actively infected with, or recovered from COVID-19. The repertoires were released in a freely available public database meant as a resource for research on the immune response to SARS-CoV-2. The samples were drawn from two sources: the first 160 participants of the ongoing ImmuneRACE study, and about 1,300 subjects contributed by 6 global collaborators. Sample metadata almost always included a de-identified subject ID, COVID-19 status, age in years and sex. HLA class I and class II types, where available, came from metadata supplied by the sample provider rather than from assay-based typing. Broad study findings and their caveats: The quantity of clinical and demographic metadata differed by source and by participant and was supplied without curation.

Sample: peripheral blood. This TCR was sampled from an elderly woman with active or convalescent COVID-19.

For the CDR3, the sequence is CASSLEGSNQPQHF. The DNA is TGTGCCAGCAGCTTGGAGGGTAGCAATCAGCCCCAGCATTTT. The rearrangement joined TRBV27 to TRBJ1-5; the D gene identity is not certain. V loses 6 bases, J loses 0 bases, and the germline ends lie 9 bases apart. The germline V gene (reference sequence) specifies MNHEY as CDR1 and SMNVEV as CDR2. CDR3 length: 14 amino acids, cysteine to phenylalanine. The DNA shown is the 42-base CDR3, in frame from base 1.